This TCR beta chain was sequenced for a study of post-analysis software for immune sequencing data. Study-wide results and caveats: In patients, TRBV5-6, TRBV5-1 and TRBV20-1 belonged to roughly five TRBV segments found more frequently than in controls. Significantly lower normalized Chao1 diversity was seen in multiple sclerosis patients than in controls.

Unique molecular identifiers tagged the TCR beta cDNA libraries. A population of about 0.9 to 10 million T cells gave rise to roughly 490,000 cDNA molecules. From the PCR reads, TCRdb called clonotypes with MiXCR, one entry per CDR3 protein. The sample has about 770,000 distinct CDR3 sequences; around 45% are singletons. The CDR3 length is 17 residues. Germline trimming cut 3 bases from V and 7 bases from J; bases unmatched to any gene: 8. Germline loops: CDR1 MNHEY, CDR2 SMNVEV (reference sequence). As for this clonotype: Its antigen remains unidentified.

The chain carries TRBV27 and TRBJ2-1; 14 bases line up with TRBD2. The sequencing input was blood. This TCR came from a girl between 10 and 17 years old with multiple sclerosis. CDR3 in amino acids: CASSFRLAGGPGNEQFF. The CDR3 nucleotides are TGTGCCAGCAGTTTCCGACTAGCGGGAGGGCCGGGTAATGAGCAGTTCTTC.